The rows below give T cell receptor beta chains drawn from one sample of a study of T cell responses to AZD1222 COVID-19 vaccine. Here immunoSEQ multiplex PCR was the method, and the copy in TCRdb shows in-frame clones only, minus some. Seen here are about 160,000 clones, 90% to 95% observed once, and the top ten hold roughly 4.5%. The source material was peripheral blood, sampled on day 0 of MenACWY control vaccination. The receptors stem from an adult in good health. Both conserved end residues are part of each CDR3. The D gene is left open where the match is weak. Some rows mark clone size as missing; the rest say once, few, many or name a class of expanded clone.

J,V,size,D,CDR3,DNA
TRBJ1-2,TRBV2,few,.,CASSVLSGGYGYTF,TGTGCCAGCAGTGTTCTTTCAGGTGGCTATGGCTACACCTTC
TRBJ1-4,TRBV5-4,.,.,CASSSQGVEKLFF,TGTGCCAGCAGCTCCCAGGGTGTAGAAAAACTGTTTTTT
TRBJ1-2,TRBV6-5,.,.,CASSPSPRGYTF,TGTGCCAGCAGTCCTTCCCCGCGGGGCTACACCTTC
TRBJ1-1,TRBV5-1,.,.,CASSGTPGQTEAFF,TGCGCCAGCAGCGGAACACCGGGACAAACCGAAGCTTTCTTT
TRBJ2-5,TRBV19,.,.,CASSTTATQETQYF,TGTGCCAGTAGTACCACAGCGACGCAAGAGACCCAGTACTTC
TRBJ1-5,TRBV20-1,.,.,CSAKGTQPQHF,TGCAGTGCCAAAGGGACGCAGCCCCAGCATTTT
TRBJ2-7,TRBV11-3,.,.,CASSHGSSSYEQYF,TGTGCCAGCAGCCATGGCTCCAGTTCCTACGAGCAGTACTTC
TRBJ2-7,TRBV7-2,few,TRBD2,CASSLAGTSPYEQYF,TGTGCCAGCAGCTTAGCCGGGACTAGTCCCTACGAGCAGTACTTC
TRBJ1-2,TRBV28,.,.,CASGPYGYTF,TGTGCCAGCGGACCCTATGGCTACACCTTC
TRBJ1-3,TRBV25-1,.,.,CAASTLTGNTIYF,TGTGCCGCCTCAACCCTCACTGGAAACACCATATATTTT
TRBJ2-3,TRBV28,.,.,CASTPLKSAPGTDTQYF,TGTGCCAGCACGCCGCTGAAGAGCGCCCCTGGCACAGATACGCAGTATTTT
TRBJ2-6,TRBV21-1,once,.,CASSKGGRGSGANVLTF,TGTGCCAGCAGCAAAGGGGGCAGGGGCTCTGGGGCCAACGTCCTGACTTTC
TRBJ2-7,TRBV23-1,once,TRBD1,CASSPRRQGPGWEQYF,TGCGCCAGCAGCCCAAGGCGACAGGGCCCAGGCTGGGAGCAGTACTTC
TRBJ1-5,TRBV2,.,TRBD1,CASRAGTVNNQPQHF,TGTGCCAGCAGGGCCGGGACAGTGAACAATCAGCCCCAGCATTTT
TRBJ1-5,TRBV4-2,.,.,CASSQDLGLGQPQHF,TGTGCCAGCAGCCAAGATTTGGGCCTGGGTCAGCCCCAGCATTTT
TRBJ1-1,TRBV11-2,.,TRBD1,CASSFGGDRVRLGNTEAFF,TGTGCCAGCAGCTTTGGGGGTGACAGGGTTCGGTTGGGGAACACTGAAGCTTTCTTT
TRBJ2-7,TRBV28,.,.,CASSPSDAWGDEQYF,TGTGCCAGCAGTCCCTCGGACGCCTGGGGGGACGAGCAGTACTTC
TRBJ2-7,TRBV6-1,.,.,CASSEGGGITYEQYF,TGTGCCAGCAGTGAAGGAGGCGGGATAACCTACGAGCAGTACTTC
TRBJ1-2,TRBV6-2/TRBV6-3,.,.,CASSYTLGGYTF,TGTGCCAGCAGTTACACCCTTGGGGGCTACACCTTC
TRBJ2-7,TRBV7-2,.,.,CASSLDAGAGEQYF,TGTGCCAGCAGCTTAGACGCCGGGGCGGGGGAGCAGTACTTC
TRBJ1-4,TRBV11-2,.,TRBD1,CASSGGTANNEKLFF,TGTGCCAGCAGCGGGGGGACAGCTAACAATGAAAAACTGTTTTTT
TRBJ1-2,TRBV27,.,.,CASSPDSTTGYTF,TGTGCCAGCAGTCCAGACTCCACGACGGGCTACACCTTC
TRBJ1-4,TRBV30,.,TRBD1,CACDRGYEKLFF,TGTGCCTGTGACAGGGGATATGAAAAACTGTTTTTT
TRBJ2-1,TRBV2,.,.,CASNSEFNEQFF,TGTGCCAGCAACAGCGAGTTCAATGAGCAGTTCTTC
TRBJ2-5,TRBV7-2,.,.,CASQGFEETQYF,TGTGCCAGCCAGGGATTTGAAGAGACCCAGTACTTC
TRBJ2-7,TRBV6-5,.,TRBD1,CASISRTGTSYEQYF,TGTGCCAGCATTAGTAGGACAGGGACTTCCTACGAGCAGTACTTC
TRBJ2-2,TRBV7-3,.,TRBD1,CASSFNPGQQNTGELFF,TGTGCCAGCAGCTTTAACCCGGGACAGCAGAACACCGGGGAGCTGTTTTTT